Shown below are 15 T cell receptor beta chains from a single sample sequenced in a study of OX40 agonist ivuxolimab in advanced cancers. Measured with immunoSEQ multiplex PCR; TCRdb has only the in-frame clones, and not every one. Altogether tens of thousands of clones are present, 70% to 90% being singletons, with the ten largest covering about 3%. The input for sequencing was CD4+ or CD8+ T cells sorted from blood, taken in a trial of the OX40 agonist ivuxolimab. These receptor sequences come from an adult with an advanced solid tumor such as melanoma, head and neck, liver or kidney cancer.

This clone was seen once. V usage is TRBV2 and J usage is TRBJ1-5; no definite D call. Trimming cost V 4 bases and J 9 bases, with 7 bases left between them. Looked up from germline, CDR1 is SNHLY and CDR2 is FYNNEI. There are 11 residues in the CDR3. This CDR3 reads CASSVLGPQHF. In nucleotides, the CDR3 is TGTGCCAGCAGTGTCCTAGGGCCCCAGCATTTT.

The chain is built from TRBV18 and TRBJ1-5; D ambiguous. CDR3 size: 16 residues. V was cut by 3 bases and J by 2 bases, with 14 bases left in between. The germline CDR1 and CDR2 sequences are KGHSH and LQKENI. The chain's CDR3 is CASSPPSGDGNQPQHF. The CDR3 DNA follows: TGTGCCAGCTCACCTCCGTCGGGCGACGGCAATCAGCCCCAGCATTTT.

This clone was seen just once. The chain combines TRBV7-3 with TRBJ2-3, with D unclear. Germline V CDR1 and CDR2: SGHTA, FQGTGA. This CDR3 comprises 13 residues. Deletions cut 0 bases from V and 4 bases from J, with 5 bases between. The CDR3 coding sequence is TGTGCCAGCAGCTTAACCTGGGCAGATACGCAGTATTTT. Amino acid sequence: CASSLTWADTQYF.

The chain is built from TRBV5-4 and TRBJ2-3; unclear D gene. The CDR3 is 13 amino acids. Germline CDR1 and CDR2: SGHNT and YYREEE (reference sequence). V shed 4 bases and J shed 4 bases, with 10 bases lying between them. For the CDR3, the DNA is TGTGCCAGCAGCCTGGATTCTCCAGATACGCAGTATTTT. This codes for CASSLDSPDTQYF.

The genes are TRBV14 and TRBJ2-1, with D uncertain. Germline CDR1 reads SGHDN; CDR2 reads FVKESK. V gave up 0 bases and J gave up 9 bases, with 9 bases separating them. The CDR3 has 13 amino acids. The CDR3 protein is CASSQDLLPEQFF. CDR3 DNA: TGTGCCAGCAGCCAAGATCTGCTACCTGAGCAGTTCTTC.

The gene calls are TRBV7-2 and TRBJ2-3, with D possibly being TRBD1 (6 bases). CDR3 length equals 15 residues. V lost 5 bases to trimming and J lost 2 bases, with 14 bases between them. The germline CDR1 and CDR2 sequences are SGHTA and FQGNSA. The CDR3 here is CASSRSRGDTDTQYF. CDR3 bases: TGTGCCAGCAGCCGAAGCAGGGGTGACACAGATACGCAGTATTTT.

The gene calls are TRBV7-9 and TRBJ1-4, with 8 bases lining up with TRBD1. V lost 1 base and J lost 8; bases outside the gene matches: 3. Looked up from germline, CDR1 is SEHNR and CDR2 is FQNEAQ (reference sequence). CDR3 size: 14 residues. The CDR3 reads CASSLGTGFEKLFF. The CDR3 nucleotides are TGTGCCAGCAGCTTAGGGACAGGGTTCGAAAAACTGTTTTTT.

J is TRBJ1-1 and V is TRBV6-1; perhaps TRBD1 as D (5 bases). Germline V gene lookup returns CDR1 MNHNS and CDR2 SASEGT. Trimming took off 7 bases at V and 4 bases at J, with 16 bases between the two ends. The CDR3 is made up of 14 amino acids. DNA for the CDR3: TGTGCCAGCACCATGATGAGGGGAACCACTGAAGCTTTCTTT. Its protein is CASTMMRGTTEAFF.

V usage is TRBV9 and J usage is TRBJ1-1; 7 bases line up with TRBD1. The CDR3 covers 14 residues. Unmatched junction bases numbered 3, after V lost 3 bases and J lost 1 base. Germline-derived CDR1 and CDR2 are SGDLS and YYNGEE. The CDR3 here is CASSEGTANTEAFF. CDR3 nucleotide sequence: TGTGCCAGCAGCGAGGGGACAGCGAACACTGAAGCTTTCTTT.

This clone was detected only once. V gene TRBV11-3 combines with J gene TRBJ2-1, with D perhaps TRBD2 (5 bases). The CDR3 contains 14 residues. The V gene lost 3 bases and the J gene lost 10 bases, with 16 bases spanning the gap. Germline CDR1 SGHNT, CDR2 YENEEA. The CDR3 spells CASSFPGVGGEQFF. As DNA, the CDR3 is TGTGCCAGCAGCTTCCCGGGCGTAGGAGGCGAGCAGTTCTTC.

The CDR3 protein is CASSLEGAAGANVLTF. As DNA, the CDR3 is TGTGCCAGCAGCTTAGAGGGGGCGGCTGGGGCCAACGTCCTGACTTTC. This chain connects TRBV7-6 to TRBJ2-6; the match to TRBD1 covers 7 bases. The CDR3 has 16 residues. Germline V gives CDR1 SGHVS, CDR2 FNYEAQ. Unmatched junction bases numbered 2, after V lost 1 base and J lost 2 bases.

This clone was detected only a few times. Its ends do not fully match the called genes, so a read error is possible. The V call is TRBV5-6, the J call TRBJ2-3, with no clear D. CDR3 length: 12 amino acids. From germline, CDR1 is SGHDT and CDR2 YYEEEE. The CDR3 DNA follows: TGTGCCAGCAACCCTACGCGCGCCCCTCCGGATTTT. This gives the protein CASNPTRAPPDF.

The V and J genes are TRBV7-2 and TRBJ1-3; no reliable D call. The CDR3 is made up of 16 amino acids. Germline lookup yields CDR1 SGHTA and CDR2 FQGNSA. V lost 5 bases and J lost 0, with 14 bases in between. The CDR3 coding sequence is TGTGCCAGCAGCCGACTTGGCCTACCCTCTGGAAACACCATATATTTT. It encodes CASSRLGLPSGNTIYF.

The chain has TRBV18 and TRBJ1-1; perhaps TRBD1 as D (6 bases). The V gene lost 3 bases and the J gene lost 0 bases, with 14 bases spanning the gap. The germline gives CDR1 KGHSH, CDR2 LQKENI. The CDR3 is 16 amino acids. The CDR3 loop is CASSPGLGQMNTEAFF. The CDR3, as DNA: TGTGCCAGCTCACCGGGGCTCGGACAGATGAACACTGAAGCTTTCTTT.

The chain recombines TRBV29-1 with TRBJ2-1; either TRBD1 or TRBD2 may supply D (5 bases each). V was shortened by 0 bases and J by 10 bases, with 19 bases between the two germline ends. The CDR3 spans 15 residues. Looked up from germline, CDR1 is SQVTM and CDR2 is ANQGSEA. The CDR3 loop reads CSVEDRGTTKREQFF. In nucleotides, the CDR3 is TGCAGCGTTGAAGATCGTGGGACGACGAAACGGGAGCAGTTCTTC.